Presented here are 23 T cell receptor beta chains from one specimen sequenced in a study of T cells in Graves' hyperthyroidism and ophthalmopathy. The CDR3 regions of TCR beta were amplified from RNA transcripts. Initially, a first-round RT-PCR of the TCR CDR3 employed the HTBI primer set. TCRdb called the multiplex PCR reads again in MiXCR, with one record for every CDR3 protein. This repertoire shows 500,000 to 800,000 distinct CDR3 sequences, about 45% found once; its top ten account for about 7%. Specimen: peripheral blood or thyroid tissue (not recorded which). All receptors come from an adult man with Graves' disease, either hyperthyroidism or ophthalmopathy (not recorded which).

In its sample, this clonotype was seen once. This CDR3 is CATSRPGLAGGQYF. The CDR3 DNA reads TGTGCCACCAGCAGACCAGGACTAGCGGGAGGACAGTACTTC. The rearrangement joins TRBV15 to TRBJ2-5; 14 bases map to TRBD2. The length of the CDR3 is 14 residues. The ends lost 2 bases at V and 11 bases at J; junction bases unmatched: 4. Germline V gene lookup returns CDR1 LNHNV and CDR2 YYDKDF (reference sequence).

This clonotype was seen at least ten times. V usage is TRBV7-9 and J usage is TRBJ1-6; D is ambiguous. Germline assignment: CDR1 SEHNR and CDR2 FQNEAQ (reference sequence). CDR3 length equals 16 residues. V shed 5 bases and J shed 7 bases, with 18 bases lying between them. The chain's CDR3 is CASSPRPGPSNSPLHF. The CDR3 bases are TGTGCCAGCAGCCCGAGACCCGGTCCGTCCAATTCACCCCTCCACTTT.

CDR3 loop: CASSEEHYGYTF. CDR3 sequence (DNA): TGCGCCAGCAGTGAGGAGCACTATGGCTACACCTTC. The rearrangement links TRBV10-2 to TRBJ1-2; D is unresolved. Trimming cost V 2 bases and J 3 bases, with 4 bases left between them. There are 12 residues in the CDR3. Germline V CDR1 and CDR2: WSHSY, SAAADI.

In its sample, this clonotype was seen once. This may come from a read error, since a much larger clone is one base off. V usage is TRBV10-1 and J usage is TRBJ1-6; D is perhaps TRBD1 (5 bases). Between the trimmed V and J ends, which lost 4 bases and 2 bases, there was a span of 12 bases. In germline, CDR1 is WNHNN, CDR2 SYGVQD (reference sequence). The CDR3 sequence is 16 residues long. Here the CDR3 reads CASSVMPTAYNSPLHF. The CDR3 DNA is TGCGCCAGCAGTGTTATGCCGACAGCCTATAATTCACCCCTCCACTTT.

This clonotype was counted a single time. The germline gene is not matched at one end of the junction; a read error may be the cause. The CDR3 sequence: CASSLEQGGKRAF. For the CDR3, the DNA is TGTGCCAGCAGCTTAGAGCAGGGGGGGAAAAGGGCTTTC. The chain links TRBV7-8 to TRBJ2-6; possibly TRBD1 or TRBD2 for D (7 bases each). CDR1 and CDR2 (germline): SGHVS, FQNEAQ. This CDR3 has 13 residues.

This clonotype was observed a handful of times. The chain joins TRBV20-1 to TRBJ1-2; D perhaps matches TRBD1 (5 bases). The CDR3 runs to 16 residues. V dropped 0 bases and J dropped 3 bases, with 17 bases sitting between them. Germline lookup yields CDR1 DFQATT and CDR2 SNEGSKA (reference sequence). CDR3 residues: CSARDMTGRDDYGYTF. The CDR3, as DNA: TGCAGTGCTAGAGATATGACGGGCAGGGACGACTATGGCTACACCTTC.

The chain uses TRBV24-1 and TRBJ1-1; D is unclear. Germline lookup yields CDR1 KGHDR and CDR2 SFDVKD. Trimming cost V 2 bases and J 1 base, with 10 bases left between them. CDR3 size: 15 residues. The CDR3 here is CATSDSRAGNTEAFF. The CDR3 DNA reads as TGTGCCACCAGTGATTCCCGAGCCGGGAACACTGAAGCTTTCTTT.

Details on this clonotype: A read error may be the cause here, since a much bigger clone is one base away. This chain links TRBV2 with TRBJ2-7; 9 bases line up with TRBD1. V gave up 6 bases and J gave up 5 bases; unmatched junction bases: 11. CDR3 length: 15 residues. CDR1 SNHLY and CDR2 FYNNEI come from the germline V gene. CDR3 amino acids: CASRKQGASAHEQYF. DNA of the CDR3: TGTGCCAGCAGAAAACAGGGGGCGTCTGCCCACGAGCAGTACTTC.

A remark on this clonotype: A junction end diverges from the germline sequence, so it may reflect a read error. The rearrangement uses TRBV7-9 and TRBJ1-4, with TRBD1 as a possible D gene (6 bases). Per the germline V gene, CDR1 is SEHNR and CDR2 is FQNEAQ (reference sequence). This CDR3 is 15 amino acids long. The CDR3 loop is CAGSLDRAGDEKLFF. The CDR3 coding sequence is TGTGCCGGCAGCTTAGATCGCGCAGGGGATGAAAAACTGTTTTTT. Full variable domain (missing parts from reference TRBV7-9 and TRBJ1-4): DTGVSQNPRHKITKRGQNVTFRCDPISEHNRLYWYRQTLGQGPEFLTYFQNEAQLEKSRLLSDRFSAERPKGSFSTLEIQRTEQGDSAMYLCAGSLDRAGDEKLFFGSGTQLSVL.

V gene TRBV11-1 combines with J gene TRBJ1-2; D uncertain. Germline V lookup: CDR1 SGHAT, CDR2 FQDESV (reference sequence). V was cut by 5 bases and J by 4 bases, with 14 bases left in between. The CDR3 has 14 residues. The CDR3 DNA is TGTGCCAGCAGCAGTTCCGCGTCCTTCTATGGCTACACCTTC. Its translation is CASSSSASFYGYTF.

The chain combines TRBV5-1 with TRBJ1-2; 10 nucleotides agree with TRBD1. Germline V lookup: CDR1 SGHRS, CDR2 YFSETQ. The CDR3 has 14 amino acids. V lost 4 bases and J lost 4; bases outside the gene matches: 4. CDR3 residues: CASSATGGSYGYTF. The CDR3 DNA sequence: TGCGCCAGCAGCGCGACAGGGGGCAGCTATGGCTACACCTTC.

In its sample, this clonotype was seen many times. The V and J genes are TRBV15 and TRBJ2-5, with D possibly TRBD1 on 6 matching bases. The CDR3 loop spans 13 amino acids. Trimming pared 5 bases from V and 4 bases from J, leaving 11 bases between. Germline V CDR1 and CDR2: LNHNV, YYDKDF (reference sequence). Here the CDR3 reads CATSGYRVETQYF. The CDR3 DNA reads as TGTGCCACCAGCGGGTACAGGGTAGAGACCCAGTACTTC.

As for this clonotype: A single base separates this from a much larger clone, so it may be a read error. The chain is built from TRBV2 and TRBJ1-1; perhaps TRBD1 as D (6 bases). Trimming removed 4 bases from V and 4 bases from J, with 13 bases in between. This CDR3 comprises 14 residues. Germline V gives CDR1 SNHLY, CDR2 FYNNEI. The CDR3 spells CASSAGARATEAFF. In DNA, the CDR3 is TGTGCCAGCAGTGCAGGGGCGAGAGCCACTGAAGCTTTCTTT.

CDR3 protein: CASSYESSGSLGGETQYF. The CDR3 DNA reads as TGTGCCAGCAGTTACGAGTCTAGCGGGAGCCTGGGGGGTGAGACCCAGTACTTC. This rearrangement joins TRBV6-2 or TRBV6-3 to TRBJ2-5; 10 bases align to TRBD2. CDR1 and CDR2 (germline): MNHEY, SVGEGT. V dropped 2 bases and J dropped 5; count of bases not matched to a gene: 14. CDR3 length: 18 residues.

The chain has TRBV2 and TRBJ1-2, with 8 nucleotides matching TRBD1. Germline assignment: CDR1 SNHLY and CDR2 FYNNEI. CDR3 length: 19 amino acids. After removal of 6 bases from V and 3 bases from J, the junction contained 21 bases not matched to a gene. The CDR3 bases are TGTGCCAGCAGCCCTCAACAGGGGGTGTTTGCTTCGGTCTACTATGGCTACACCTTC. This codes for CASSPQQGVFASVYYGYTF.

This chain links TRBV6-5 with TRBJ2-7; D call uncertain. Trimming removed 7 bases from V and 3 bases from J, with 16 bases in between. The CDR3 is 14 residues long. Per the germline V gene, CDR1 is MNHEY and CDR2 is SVGAGI. This CDR3 reads CASNQQGLGYEQYF. CDR3 DNA: TGTGCCAGCAATCAACAAGGATTGGGCTACGAGCAGTACTTC.

This clonotype was detected ten times or more. This rearrangement joins TRBV2 to TRBJ1-3; TRBD1 agrees at 7 bases. V lost 5 bases, J lost 4 bases, and 2 bases stayed unmatched. Germline V gene lookup returns CDR1 SNHLY and CDR2 FYNNEI. The CDR3 loop spans 13 amino acids. Here the CDR3 DNA reads TGTGCCAGCAGTTGGGGACAGGGAAACACCATATATTTT. Translation: CASSWGQGNTIYF. Looking up the rest from reference TRBV2 and TRBJ1-3 gives the full variable domain: EPEVTQTPSHQVTQMGQEVILRCVPISNHLYFYWYRQILGQKVEFLVSFYNNEISEKSEIFDDQFSVERPDGSNFTLKIRSTKLEDSAMYFCASSWGQGNTIYFGEGSWLTVV.

The chain has TRBV7-9 and TRBJ1-6; TRBD1 matches 8 bases. V lost 4 bases and J lost 7; bases outside the gene matches: 9. The CDR3 length is 16 residues. Germline CDR1 is SEHNR and CDR2 is FQNEAQ (reference sequence). The CDR3 spells CASSSTGDIQNSPLHF. In DNA form, the CDR3 reads TGTGCCAGCAGCTCGACAGGGGACATACAGAATTCACCCCTCCACTTT.

The rearrangement uses TRBV12-5 and TRBJ1-2; D might be TRBD1 (5 bases). The CDR3 has 14 residues. Germline CDR1 and CDR2: LGHNT and FRNRAP. Trimming took 5 bases from V and 4 from J, leaving 14 bases between them. DNA of the CDR3: TGTGCTAGTGGTCTATTAGAGAGGGGCTATGGCTACACCTTC. This translates into CASGLLERGYGYTF.

On this clonotype: An end of the junction differs from the germline gene, which may be a read error. The chain links TRBV7-4 to TRBJ1-6, with D uncertain. The CDR3 extends over 17 amino acids. The germline V gene has CDR1 SGHVT and CDR2 SQSDAQ. Here the CDR3 reads CASSVTEEDGNNSPPHF. The CDR3 bases are TGTGCCAGCAGCGTTACGGAAGAGGACGGGAATAATTCACCCCCCCACTTT.

In its sample, this clonotype was seen many times. V usage is TRBV7-9 and J usage is TRBJ1-2; TRBD1 matches 8 bases. Germline CDR1 reads SEHNR; CDR2 reads FQNEAQ (reference sequence). The CDR3 consists of 12 residues. Losses at the gene ends were 9 bases for V and 8 bases for J; bases not matched to a gene: 8. DNA of the CDR3: TGTGCCAGTACTAGGACAGGGTTCGGCTACACCTTC. It translates to CASTRTGFGYTF.

This chain connects TRBV9 to TRBJ1-1; maybe TRBD1 (5 bases). The CDR3 length is 15 residues. Trimming left V 4 bases short and J 1 base short, with 14 bases between. Germline values: CDR1 SGDLS, CDR2 YYNGEE. CDR3 nucleotide sequence: TGTGCCAGCAGCCAAGATGGTGGGACGAACACTGAAGCTTTCTTT. It specifies CASSQDGGTNTEAFF. The full variable domain, with the rest looked up from reference TRBV9 and TRBJ1-1, is DSGVTQTPKHLITATGQRVTLRCSPRSGDLSVYWYQQSLDQGLQFLIQYYNGEERAKGNILERFSAQQFPDLHSELNLSSLELGDSALYFCASSQDGGTNTEAFFGQGTRLTVV.

Points on this clonotype: Being one base from a much bigger clone, this may be a read error. The genes are TRBV2 and TRBJ1-5; D is uncertain. Germline V CDR1 and CDR2: SNHLY, FYNNEI. The V end was cut by 7 bases, the J end by 4 bases, with 14 bases between. This CDR3 spans 14 amino acids. This CDR3 reads CASTRSLRNQPQHF. The CDR3 nucleotides are TGTGCCAGCACCCGATCTCTTAGAAATCAGCCCCAGCATTTT.